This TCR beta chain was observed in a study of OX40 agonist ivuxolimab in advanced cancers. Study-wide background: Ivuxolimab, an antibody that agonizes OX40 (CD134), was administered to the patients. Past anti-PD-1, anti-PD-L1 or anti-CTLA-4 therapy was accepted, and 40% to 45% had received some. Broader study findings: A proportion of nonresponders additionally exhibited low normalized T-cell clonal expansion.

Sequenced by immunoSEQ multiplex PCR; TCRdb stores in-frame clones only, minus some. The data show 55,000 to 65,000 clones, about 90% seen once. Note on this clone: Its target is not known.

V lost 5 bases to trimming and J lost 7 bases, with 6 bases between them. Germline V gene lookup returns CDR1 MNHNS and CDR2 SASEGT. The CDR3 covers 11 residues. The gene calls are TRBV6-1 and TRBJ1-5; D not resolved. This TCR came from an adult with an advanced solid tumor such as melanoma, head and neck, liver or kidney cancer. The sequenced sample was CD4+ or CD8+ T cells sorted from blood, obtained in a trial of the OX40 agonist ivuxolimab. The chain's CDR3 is CASSYPQPQHF. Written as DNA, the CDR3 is TGTGCCAGCAGTTACCCACAGCCCCAGCATTTT.